A selection of T cell receptor beta chains follows, all from one sample in a study of graft-versus-host responses after intestinal transplantation. These receptors' targets are unknown. Sequenced by immunoSEQ multiplex PCR; TCRdb stores in-frame clones only, minus some. The sample consists of around 87,000 clones, roughly 92% of them appearing once. The material was unstimulated CD8+ T cells sorted from spleen or lymph node cells, obtained before transplant. These receptors came from a human donor who was the organ donor for an intestinal transplant. Each CDR3 is given with its conserved first and last residue. D genes are given only for firm matches. A clone size is listed for some rows: how often the clone was seen (once, few, many), or a class if it is expanded.

>TRBV7-2|NA|TRBJ2-7|NA
TGTGCCAGCAGCTTAACTAGCACCTACGAGCAGTACTTC
CASSLTSTYEQYF
>TRBV4-3|TRBD2|TRBJ2-3|few
TGCGCCAGCAGCCCCGGGGGGGGCACAGATACGCAGTATTTT
CASSPGGGTDTQYF
>TRBV4-1|NA|TRBJ1-3|NA
TGCGCCAGCAGCCAAGAAGGAGTAGGATGGGGAAACACCATATATTTT
CASSQEGVGWGNTIYF
>TRBV4-1|NA|TRBJ1-1|few
TGCGCCAGCAGCCAGGGACAGAACACTGAAGCTTTCTTT
CASSQGQNTEAFF
>TRBV4-2|NA|TRBJ1-1|NA
TGTGCCAGCAGCCAAGAGTTATGGGCGAACACTGAAGCTTTCTTT
CASSQELWANTEAFF
>TRBV27|TRBD1|TRBJ2-1|NA
TGTGCCAGCAGTTTTCCGGGGACAGCCTACAATGAGCAGTTCTTC
CASSFPGTAYNEQFF
>TRBV4-3|TRBD2|TRBJ2-7|NA
TGCGCCAGCAGCCCAGAGCTAGCGGGGGGGGTGTACTACGAGCAGTACTTC
CASSPELAGGVYYEQYF
>TRBV27|NA|TRBJ2-1|NA
TGTGCCAGCAGTTATGGGCGGGAATTGAACAATGAGCAGTTCTTC
CASSYGRELNNEQFF
>TRBV11-2|TRBD1|TRBJ1-6|NA
TGTGCCAGCAGCTTATACCAGTGGGGTGGACAGGCTTACTCACCCCTCCACTTT
CASSLYQWGGQAYSPLHF
>TRBV9|NA|TRBJ2-3|NA
TGTGCCAGCAGCGTAGGAGGGCTCGCAGATACGCAGTATTTT
CASSVGGLADTQYF
>TRBV4-3|TRBD1|TRBJ1-6|NA
TGCGCCAGCAGCCGCGGACAGGGCGGCTATAATTCACCCCTCCACTTT
CASSRGQGGYNSPLHF